This TCR beta chain appears in the sequencing data of a study of CD8+CD57+ T cells in acquired aplastic anemia. Study-level background: Sorted CD4+ and CD8+ cells gave an average of 3.2 ug of DNA.

Trimming cost V 5 bases and J 4 bases; bases outside gene matches: 9. Germline V gene lookup returns CDR1 SGHTA and CDR2 FQGNSA. The CDR3 totals 15 residues. Both TCR beta VDJ combination and CDR3 sequence profiling were carried out. Genomic DNA was the template for this profiling. TCRdb independently ran MiXCR on the reads; one entry per CDR3 protein. The table includes 150,000 to 200,000 distinct CDR3 sequences, 40% to 55% detected once. Only patients with CD8+CD57+ cell expansion on flow cytometry were chosen for sequencing. This clonotype was recorded at least ten times. The antigen remains undetermined. Study results and limitations: The number of CD8+ CDR3 sequences shared by patients and controls was twenty-nine. Patients versus controls showed no significant CD8+ Simpson's diversity difference.

The clonotype originates from a human donor with aplastic anemia. Sequenced sample: sorted CD4+, CD8+, or CD8+CD57+ T cells (not recorded which) from PBMCs. The chain links TRBV7-2 to TRBJ2-5; 8 bases line up with TRBD2. CDR3 bases: TGTGCCAGCAGCACCCTAGGGACTAGGAGAGAGACCCAGTACTTC. It encodes CASSTLGTRRETQYF.